This record covers a single TCR beta chain. Across 24 US areas, participants ranged in age from about 18 to 100 years. Participants reported their clinical history, and cohort assignment relied on those reports. Authors' analysis steps: The assay estimated nucleated cells by amplifying reference gene primers. Sequencing used immunoSEQ multiplex PCR; TCRdb keeps in-frame clones, though not all of them. V, J and clone size are taken as reported in that table, and D and trimming were inferred from the DNA itself. Among about 200,000 clones, around 82% were seen once, and the ten largest hold over 9.5%. There are 17 residues in the CDR3. Trimming stripped 5 bases from V and 0 bases from J, with 14 bases between. Looked up from germline, CDR1 is SGHTA and CDR2 is FQGNSA. The data belong to a study of blood T cell repertoires in COVID-19. Looking at the study overall: The analysed material was cDNA or gDNA that came from T cells, B-cell-depleted T cells, or PBMCs.

The receptor was derived from a man aged 35 to 55 who had recovered from COVID-19. The sample was PBMCs or T cells enriched from blood (not recorded which). V and J are TRBV7-2 and TRBJ1-6, with D possibly being TRBD1 (6 bases). The CDR3 protein is CASSTSGASSYNSPLHF. The CDR3 DNA reads as TGTGCCAGCAGCACCTCAGGGGCTAGCTCCTATAATTCACCCCTCCACTTT.